This T cell receptor (beta chain) was documented in a study of blood T cell repertoires in COVID-19. Study as a whole: Acute and convalescent COVID-19 samples came from the United States, Italy and Spain.

Sequencing was performed with immunoSEQ multiplex PCR; in TCRdb, only in-frame clones are kept and a portion is missing. This sample has tens of thousands of clones, with roughly 91% found just once. This CDR3 spans 16 amino acids. The ends lost 4 bases at V and 6 bases at J; junction bases unmatched: 10. Germline assignment: CDR1 LNHDA and CDR2 SQIVND (reference sequence). Sequenced sample: peripheral blood. This clonotype was obtained from a human donor in a cohort sampled during active COVID-19. The chain combines TRBV19 with TRBJ2-1; 9 bases agree with TRBD1. This CDR3 reads CASSRDREGRGNEQFF. In DNA form, the CDR3 reads TGTGCCAGTAGTAGGGACAGGGAGGGAAGGGGCAATGAGCAGTTCTTC.